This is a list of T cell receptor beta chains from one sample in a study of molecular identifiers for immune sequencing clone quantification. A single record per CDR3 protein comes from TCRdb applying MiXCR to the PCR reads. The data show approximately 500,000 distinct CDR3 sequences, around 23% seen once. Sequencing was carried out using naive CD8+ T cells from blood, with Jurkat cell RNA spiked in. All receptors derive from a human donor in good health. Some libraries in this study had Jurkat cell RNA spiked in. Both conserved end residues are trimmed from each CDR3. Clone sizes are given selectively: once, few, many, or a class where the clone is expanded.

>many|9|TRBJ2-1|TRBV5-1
ASSQPGEQF
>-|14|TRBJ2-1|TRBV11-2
ASSLDVLAGYNEQF
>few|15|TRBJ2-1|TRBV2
ASSEGGTGAIYNEQF
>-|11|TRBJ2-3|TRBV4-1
ASSQPGGNTQY
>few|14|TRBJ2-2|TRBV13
ASSFVTSTNTGELF
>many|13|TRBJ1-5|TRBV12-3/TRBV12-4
ASNTGVGIVGPQH
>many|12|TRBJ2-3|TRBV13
ASSPRWGRDTQY
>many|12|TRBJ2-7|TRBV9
ASSVGGGPYEQY
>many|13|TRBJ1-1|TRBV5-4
ASSARQGLDTEAF
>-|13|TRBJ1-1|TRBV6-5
ASSYGSGVGTEAF
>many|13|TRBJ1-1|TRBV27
ASSPTTDPNTEAF
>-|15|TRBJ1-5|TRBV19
ASSSTTGRYSDQPQH
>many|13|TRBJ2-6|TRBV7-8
ASSPREAGANVLT
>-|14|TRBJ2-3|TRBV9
ASSVSRDDSTDTQY
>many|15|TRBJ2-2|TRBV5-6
ASSFLRAPTNTGELF
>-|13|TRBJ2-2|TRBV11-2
ASSRGLRLSGELF
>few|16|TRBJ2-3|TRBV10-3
AISEPGDYGVTTDTQY
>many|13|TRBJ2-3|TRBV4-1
ASSQEGQGPDTQY
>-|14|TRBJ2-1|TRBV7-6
ASSLDPGLLGDEQF
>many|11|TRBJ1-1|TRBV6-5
ASSYPTGGEAF
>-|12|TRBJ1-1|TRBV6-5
ASSPQGGDTEAF
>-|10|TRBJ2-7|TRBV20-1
SARGYGYEQY
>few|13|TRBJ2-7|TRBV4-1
ASSQDQAGFYEQY
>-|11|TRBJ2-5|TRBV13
ASSLLVSETQY